The 16 T cell receptor beta chains below were found in one sample sequenced in a study of T cells in Graves' hyperthyroidism and ophthalmopathy. Amplification targeted TCR beta CDR3 regions from RNA transcripts. Researchers ran a first-round RT-PCR on the TCR CDR3 using the HTBI primer set. TCRdb re-called the multiplex PCR reads with MiXCR, one entry per CDR3 protein. The sample yields hundreds of thousands of distinct CDR3 sequences, around a sixth seen once. Sequencing was done on a sample of blood. These receptors all come from a woman between 45 and 65 years old with Graves' hyperthyroidism that later progressed to Graves' ophthalmopathy.

The V and J genes are TRBV7-9 and TRBJ1-3, with 7 positions matching TRBD1. The V gene end was trimmed by 2 bases and the J gene end by 0 bases; junction bases not matched to a gene: 4. CDR3 length equals 16 residues. Germline assignment: CDR1 SEHNR and CDR2 FQNEAQ (reference sequence). The CDR3 DNA reads as TGTGCCAGCAGCTTAAGGACAGGCTACTCTGGAAACACCATATATTTT. Amino acids: CASSLRTGYSGNTIYF.

The sample holds many counts of this clonotype. CDR3 bases: TGCAGTGCTGAAGTGGCGGCAACACCGGGACTAGCGGGGAGCACCGGGGAGCTGTTTTTT. Translating it yields CSAEVAATPGLAGSTGELFF. The chain combines TRBV20-1 with TRBJ2-2; 13 bases agree with TRBD2. The ends lost 5 bases at V and 4 bases at J; junction bases unmatched: 19. The CDR3 consists of 20 residues. CDR1 is DFQATT and CDR2 is SNEGSKA in the germline V gene (reference sequence).

This clonotype has just a few counts. The chain has TRBV12-3 or TRBV12-4 and TRBJ2-2; 10 bases map to TRBD2. CDR3 length equals 15 residues. J gave up 4 bases and V 8 bases, and 7 bases lay outside the gene matches. The CDR3 DNA reads TGTGCCAGCCAGATCCTAGCGGGGGTCACCGGGGAGCTGTTTTTT. Translating gives CASQILAGVTGELFF.

The rearrangement joins TRBV9 to TRBJ1-4; a weak D match, TRBD1 (5 bases). Germline-derived CDR1 and CDR2 are SGDLS and YYNGEE. Trimming stripped 3 bases from V and 5 bases from J, with 8 bases between. The CDR3 is made up of 13 amino acids. DNA for the CDR3: TGTGCCAGCAGCGAGGACATAAATGAAAAACTGTTTTTT. Translation gives CASSEDINEKLFF.

This clonotype was recorded many times. The genes are TRBV27 and TRBJ1-1; TRBD1 matches 8 bases. This CDR3 has 14 residues. J was trimmed by 4 bases and V by 6 bases; bases with no gene match: 7. Germline CDR1 and CDR2: MNHEY and SMNVEV (reference sequence). The CDR3 DNA reads as TGTGCCAGCAGAATAATACAGGGGGGCACTGAAGCTTTCTTT. This codes for CASRIIQGGTEAFF.

This clonotype was counted a few times. The chain couples TRBV18 to TRBJ1-5; no clear D. From germline, CDR1 is KGHSH and CDR2 LQKENI. The CDR3 length is 15 residues. V lost 2 bases to trimming and J lost 1 base, with 9 bases between them. CDR3 in amino acids: CASSPSGQSNQPQHF. In DNA form, the CDR3 reads TGTGCCAGCTCACCAAGTGGGCAGAGCAATCAGCCCCAGCATTTT.

This clonotype was counted at least ten times. This chain joins TRBV15 and TRBJ1-1; the D gene is possibly TRBD1 (5 bases). The CDR3 runs to 13 residues. Per the germline V gene, CDR1 is LNHNV and CDR2 is YYDKDF (reference sequence). Trimming shortened V by 0 bases and J by 5 bases, and 7 bases separated the two germline ends. The CDR3 loop reads CATSRDRGTEAFF. The DNA of the CDR3 is TGTGCCACCAGCAGAGATAGGGGAACTGAAGCTTTCTTT.

This clonotype turned up a few times. The chain links TRBV12-3 or TRBV12-4 to TRBJ1-5; 7 bases align to TRBD1. V gave up 4 bases and J gave up 6 bases; unmatched junction bases: 9. The CDR3 runs 15 residues. CDR3 amino acids: CASSSGQTLVQPQHF. DNA of the CDR3: TGTGCCAGCAGTTCGGGACAGACCCTCGTTCAGCCCCAGCATTTT.

The rearrangement links TRBV7-9 to TRBJ2-1; D might be TRBD2 (6 bases). The CDR3 sequence is 16 residues long. V was cut by 4 bases and J by 8 bases, with 21 bases left in between. In germline, CDR1 is SEHNR, CDR2 FQNEAQ (reference sequence). The CDR3 DNA reads as TGTGCCAGCAGCTACCTAGGTGCGGGACCGTCGGATGAGCAGTTCTTC. It is translated as CASSYLGAGPSDEQFF.

In its sample, this clonotype was seen a few times. V and J are TRBV7-2 and TRBJ1-5; 7 positions match TRBD1. The CDR3 contains 16 residues. Germline V lookup: CDR1 SGHTA, CDR2 FQGNSA. Trimming cost V 1 base and J 1 base; bases outside gene matches: 4. CDR3 loop: CASSLVGGSSNQPQHF. The CDR3 DNA reads TGTGCCAGCAGCTTAGTAGGGGGCTCGAGCAATCAGCCCCAGCATTTT.

The table lists this clonotype with a few counts. The rearrangement links TRBV5-1 to TRBJ1-4; 8 bases fit TRBD1. The CDR3 sequence is 19 residues long. The junction had 15 bases not matched to a gene; V was cut back by 4 bases and J by 1 base. CDR1 and CDR2 (germline): SGHRS, YFSETQ. CDR3 bases: TGCGCCAGCAGCCCAACGCTGCAGGGGGCTAGAGGAACTAATGAAAAACTGTTTTTT. It yields the protein CASSPTLQGARGTNEKLFF. Supplemented by reference TRBV5-1 and TRBJ1-4, the full variable domain reads KAGVTQTPRYLIKTRGQQVTLSCSPISGHRSVSWYQQTPGQGLQFLFEYFSETQRNKGNFPGRFSGRQFSNSRSEMNVSTLELGDSALYLCASSPTLQGARGTNEKLFFGSGTQLSVL.

This clonotype was found a few times. The chain recombines TRBV20-1 with TRBJ1-1; unclear D gene. This CDR3 has 15 residues. Germline V CDR1 and CDR2: DFQATT, SNEGSKA (reference sequence). V shed 3 bases and J shed 0 bases, with 14 bases lying between them. The CDR3 coding sequence is TGCAGTGCTAGGGTAGAAGGAACGATGAACACTGAAGCTTTCTTT. Residues: CSARVEGTMNTEAFF.

This clonotype was detected many times. This chain uses TRBV18 with TRBJ1-1; D is uncertain. Germline CDR1 reads KGHSH; CDR2 reads LQKENI. The V gene lost 6 bases and the J gene lost 5 bases, with 10 bases spanning the gap. The CDR3 loop spans 12 amino acids. The CDR3 region has the DNA TGTGCCAGCTCTTCCAGGCGGACTGAAGCTTTCTTT. Amino acid sequence: CASSSRRTEAFF. The full variable domain, in which reference TRBV18 and TRBJ1-1 provide the parts outside the CDR3, is NAGVMQNPRHLVRRRGQEARLRCSPMKGHSHVYWYRQLPEEGLKFMVYLQKENIIDESGMPKERFSAEFPKEGPSILRIQQVVRGDSAAYFCASSSRRTEAFFGQGTRLTVV.

V gene TRBV10-2 combines with J gene TRBJ2-5; 15 nucleotides agree with TRBD2. Unmatched junction bases numbered 8, after V lost 4 bases and J lost 2 bases. Germline lookup yields CDR1 WSHSY and CDR2 SAAADI. The CDR3 extends over 18 amino acids. The CDR3 here is CASSGGTSGGLTQETQYF. In DNA, the CDR3 is TGCGCCAGCAGTGGAGGGACTAGCGGGGGGCTAACGCAAGAGACCCAGTACTTC.

There are many counts of this clonotype. The V and J genes are TRBV10-1 and TRBJ2-1; a possible D gene is TRBD1 (6 bases). V shed 0 bases and J shed 9 bases, with 12 bases lying between them. The CDR3 sequence is 14 residues long. The germline gives CDR1 WNHNN, CDR2 SYGVQD (reference sequence). The chain's CDR3 is CASSESAGDVEQFF. The CDR3 DNA reads TGCGCCAGCAGTGAGTCTGCAGGGGATGTTGAGCAGTTCTTC.

This clonotype occurred a few times. The rearrangement links TRBV20-1 to TRBJ1-5, with TRBD1 matching 9 bases. The CDR3 consists of 16 residues. CDR1 and CDR2 from the germline V gene are DFQATT and SNEGSKA (reference sequence). The V segment lost 6 bases and the J segment 2 bases; nucleotides outside the gene matches: 11. The CDR3 bases are TGCAGTGCATCCCGGGACAGGGATTCGCGCAATCAGCCCCAGCATTTT. Its translation is CSASRDRDSRNQPQHF.